A selection of T cell receptor beta chains follows, all from one sample in a study of cytomegalovirus exposure and HLA in healthy donors. TCRdb's copy holds only in-frame clones and misses some; the assay was immunoSEQ multiplex PCR. The listing records about 130,000 clones. Sequences were obtained from PBMCs. These receptors all come from a man in his late teens or twenties in good health and CMV-seronegative. CDR3s include the opening cysteine and the closing phenylalanine or tryptophan. D genes are given only for firm matches.

d_gene,j_gene,v_gene,CDR3nt,CDR3aa
TRBD1,TRBJ1-2,TRBV27,TGTGCCAGCAGTTCGCGACAGGGGGGTCCCTATGGCTACACCTTC,CASSSRQGGPYGYTF
NA,TRBJ1-2,TRBV7-9,TGTGCCAGCAGCTTACTCGGGACACCTAAACACGGGGGCTACACCTTC,CASSLLGTPKHGGYTF
TRBD2,TRBJ2-7,TRBV28,TGTGCCAGCAGTCTCCCGGGACTAGCGGGCCTTCCCTACGAGCAGTACTTC,CASSLPGLAGLPYEQYF
TRBD1,TRBJ1-5,TRBV10-3,TGTGCCATCGGCCAGGGGGAATATCAGCCCCAGCATTTT,CAIGQGEYQPQHF
TRBD1,TRBJ2-1,TRBV6-4,TGTGCCAGCAGCCCCGGGACAGGGGGGAACGATGAGCAGTTCTTC,CASSPGTGGNDEQFF
TRBD2,TRBJ2-7,TRBV5-1,TGCGCCACCCGAAAGAGCGGGAGCCCCTACGAGCAGTACTTC,CATRKSGSPYEQYF
NA,TRBJ1-6,TRBV6-5,TGTGCCAGCAGGCAACAGAGGGATTCACCCCTCCACTTT,CASRQQRDSPLHF
NA,TRBJ2-5,TRBV6-5,TGTGCCAGCACCAAAGACGGGAGAGGCCAGTACTTC,CASTKDGRGQYF
NA,TRBJ2-7,TRBV19,TGTGCCAGTAGTATCCAAGGAGTTAGGAACGAGCAGTACTTC,CASSIQGVRNEQYF
NA,TRBJ2-2,TRBV7-8,TGTGCCAGCAGCTTATCGGGTACTACCGGGGAGCTGTTTTTT,CASSLSGTTGELFF
TRBD1,TRBJ1-5,TRBV5-6,TGTGCCAGCAGCTACACCCTAGGGACAGGGGTTATGGGCAATCAGCCCCAGCATTTT,CASSYTLGTGVMGNQPQHF
NA,TRBJ1-2,TRBV5-1,TGCGCCAGCAGCTTTGACACCCGCATCAACTATGGCTACACCTTC,CASSFDTRINYGYTF
TRBD1,TRBJ2-6,TRBV7-8,TGTGCCAGCAGCTTGACAGGGGGCGGCTCTGGGGCCAACGTCCTGACTTTC,CASSLTGGGSGANVLTF
TRBD1,TRBJ1-3,TRBV19,TGTGCCTCCCGGGGCAGGGGGCGATCGGAAGGAAACACCATATATTTT,CASRGRGRSEGNTIYF
TRBD1,TRBJ1-5,TRBV19,TGTGCCAGTAGTACTACAGGGGTGGGAGCTCAGCCCCAGCATTTT,CASSTTGVGAQPQHF
NA,TRBJ1-6,TRBV30,TGTGCCTGGAGTGTCCAGAATAATTCACCCCTCCACTTT,CAWSVQNNSPLHF
TRBD1,TRBJ1-2,TRBV14,TGTGCCAGCACCATGACAGGGGAAGGCTATGGCTACACCTTC,CASTMTGEGYGYTF
TRBD1,TRBJ1-4,TRBV5-1,TGCGCCAGCAGCCAAACAGGGGGTGATGAAAAACTGTTTTTT,CASSQTGGDEKLFF
NA,TRBJ2-7,TRBV5-6,TGTGCCAGCAGCTACGATAGTACCTACGAGCAGTACTTC,CASSYDSTYEQYF
NA,TRBJ1-4,TRBV5-1,TGCGCCAGCAGCTTGGATCACAACAATGAAAAACTGTTTTTT,CASSLDHNNEKLFF
NA,TRBJ2-1,TRBV11-2,TGTGCCAGCAGCGCCCGGATACAGGATAACAATGAGCAGTTCTTC,CASSARIQDNNEQFF
NA,TRBJ2-1,TRBV18,TGTGCCAGCTCACCTGAGGGGGAAACCTTCCACAATGAGCAGTTCTTC,CASSPEGETFHNEQFF
TRBD1,TRBJ1-5,TRBV6-6,TGTGCCAGCAGTTACTTGGGACAGCTTAATCAGCCCCAGCATTTT,CASSYLGQLNQPQHF
NA,TRBJ1-4,TRBV30,TGTGCCTGGACGTCCACTAATGAAAAACTGTTTTTT,CAWTSTNEKLFF
NA,TRBJ2-5,TRBV6-6,TGTGCCAGCAGTTACTCGACCCAGGGGGAGACCCAGTACTTC,CASSYSTQGETQYF
NA,TRBJ2-1,TRBV10-1,TGCGCCAGCAGCGGGACTGCAGAGTACAATGAGCAGTTCTTC,CASSGTAEYNEQFF
TRBD1,TRBJ1-1,TRBV18,TGTGCCAGCTCACCTATGCCAGGGGGCACGGGCACTGAAGCTTTCTTT,CASSPMPGGTGTEAFF
NA,TRBJ2-7,TRBV6-1,TGTGCCAGCAGTGAGGGCAGCAACGAGCAGTACTTC,CASSEGSNEQYF
NA,TRBJ2-2,TRBV11-2,TGTGCCAGCACCCCCCGGGTTGAACCCGTGGAGCTGTTTTTT,CASTPRVEPVELFF
NA,TRBJ2-7,TRBV7-2,TGTGCCAGCAGCTTAAACGGAAAGGGGACCTACGAGCAGTACTTC,CASSLNGKGTYEQYF
TRBD2,TRBJ2-3,TRBV7-8,TGTGCCAGCAGTAAGCGGCTAGCGGGACTTGGATACACAGATACGCAGTATTTT,CASSKRLAGLGYTDTQYF
NA,TRBJ1-1,TRBV20-1,TGCAGTGCTAGCGGGAACACTGAAGCTTTCTTT,CSASGNTEAFF
NA,TRBJ2-2,TRBV27,TGTGCCAGCAGTCCCATTTCCACCGGGGAGCTGTTTTTT,CASSPISTGELFF
TRBD2,TRBJ2-3,TRBV5-4,TGTGCCAGCAGCCCATCCCTGACTAGCGAGAGCACAGATACGCAGTATTTT,CASSPSLTSESTDTQYF
NA,TRBJ1-5,TRBV30,TGTGCCTGGAGTGGGGCCCCGCTAAGTCCCCAGCATTTT,CAWSGAPLSPQHF
NA,TRBJ1-1,TRBV19,TGTGCCAGTAGTTACGTTACAGGTGAAGCTTTCTTT,CASSYVTGEAFF
NA,TRBJ2-7,TRBV6-1,TGTGCCAGCAGCCACGGGAGCGGCTACGAGCAGTACTTC,CASSHGSGYEQYF
NA,TRBJ2-2,TRBV29-1,TGCAGCGTTGACGGCAGGCACACCGGGGAGCTGTTTTTT,CSVDGRHTGELFF
NA,TRBJ2-1,TRBV29-1,TGCAGCGTTGAAGATCACGGGAGTAGGTTGAATGAGCAGTTCTTC,CSVEDHGSRLNEQFF
TRBD1,TRBJ2-1,TRBV25-1,TGTGCCAGCAGTGGAAACATCCCGGGACAGCTTTACAATGAGCAGTTCTTC,CASSGNIPGQLYNEQFF
TRBD1,TRBJ1-6,TRBV6-1,TGTGCCAGGGGGACCGGGACAGAAAATTCACCCCTCCACTTT,CARGTGTENSPLHF
TRBD1,TRBJ2-4,TRBV7-3,TGTGCCAGCAGCCTACAGGGGGCGGTCCCCAAAAACATTCAGTACTTC,CASSLQGAVPKNIQYF
TRBD1,TRBJ1-2,TRBV2,TGTGCCAGCAGTGAATACAGGGGGAAGATCCGGTTTCCCTTC,CASSEYRGKIRFPF
NA,TRBJ2-3,TRBV28,TGTGCCAGCAGCCGGACAACAGATACGCAGTATTTT,CASSRTTDTQYF
NA,TRBJ1-5,TRBV21-1,TGTGCCAGCCACCGGGACAGGGTGGATCAGCCCCAGCATTTT,CASHRDRVDQPQHF
NA,TRBJ2-3,TRBV19,TGTGCCAGTAGTGTAGGACACCGAACAGATACGCAGTATTTT,CASSVGHRTDTQYF
TRBD2,TRBJ2-7,TRBV28,TGTGCCAGCAGTATGAGAGCGAGCGGGAGCTCCTACGAGCAGTACTTC,CASSMRASGSSYEQYF
NA,TRBJ2-7,TRBV19,TGTGCCAGTAGTATAGCTGACTCGACGCTGGGTGAGCAGTACTTC,CASSIADSTLGEQYF
NA,TRBJ2-6,TRBV30,TGTGCCTGGAGTTGGGCGGGCTCTGGGGCCAACGTCCTGACTTTC,CAWSWAGSGANVLTF
TRBD1,TRBJ2-2,TRBV10-3,TGTGCCATCAGTGGAAGAGTTAGGGACAGGTCAAACACCGGGGAGCTGTTTTTT,CAISGRVRDRSNTGELFF
NA,TRBJ2-7,TRBV10-3,TGTGCCATCACTAGCGCTAATTACTACGAGCAGTACTTC,CAITSANYYEQYF
TRBD2,TRBJ2-5,TRBV11-2,TGTGCCAGCACCACAGCTAGGTATAGCGGGAAGTACGAGACCCAGTACTTC,CASTTARYSGKYETQYF
NA,TRBJ2-7,TRBV2,TGTGCCAGTGTCCAGAACGAGCAGTACTTC,CASVQNEQYF